A selection of T cell receptor beta chains follows, all from one sample in a study of blood T cell repertoires in COVID-19. Here immunoSEQ multiplex PCR was the method, and the copy in TCRdb shows in-frame clones only, minus some. The table shows approximately 280,000 clones, with more than 80% occurring only once. The sequencing sample was made of peripheral blood. These receptors originate from a woman aged 30 to 39 with COVID-19, enrolled during active disease. Both conserved end residues are part of each CDR3. D genes are given only for firm matches. Expanded clones get a size class; other rows say once, few or many, or leave the size out.

size	V	D	J	DNA	CDR3
NA	TRBV6-6	TRBD2	TRBJ2-2	TGTGCCAGCAGTCCTCGGACTAGCGGGAGAGGGGACACCGGGGAGCTGTTTTTT	CASSPRTSGRGDTGELFF
NA	TRBV25-1	TRBD2	TRBJ2-3	TGTGCCAGCAGCCCAGGGTGGACTAGCGGGAGGAGCGCAGATACGCAGTATTTT	CASSPGWTSGRSADTQYF
NA	TRBV19	TRBD2	TRBJ2-7	TGTGCCAGTAGTATAGATCCAGCGGGAGTCTACGAGCAGTACTTC	CASSIDPAGVYEQYF
NA	TRBV2	TRBD1	TRBJ2-5	TGTGCCAGCAGTCCGGGACAGGCCCAAGAGACCCAGTACTTC	CASSPGQAQETQYF
NA	TRBV29-1	TRBD1	TRBJ1-2	TGCAGCGTGGGACAGGGGAATGGCTACACCTTC	CSVGQGNGYTF
NA	TRBV30	NA	TRBJ1-2	TGTGCCTGGAGTGTAGGTGTCAGGGACTATGGCTACACCTTC	CAWSVGVRDYGYTF
NA	TRBV28	NA	TRBJ1-1	TGTGCCAGCAGCTGGCGGACAGTTGACACTGAAGCTTTCTTT	CASSWRTVDTEAFF
NA	TRBV5-1	TRBD2	TRBJ2-7	TGCGCCAGCAGCTCGGGACTAGGTGCCTACGAGCAGTACTTC	CASSSGLGAYEQYF
NA	TRBV6-5	NA	TRBJ1-6	TGTGCCAGCACTTCCCCCGACAGAAATTCACCCCTCCACTTT	CASTSPDRNSPLHF
NA	TRBV24-1	TRBD1	TRBJ1-5	TGTGCCACCAGTGATTTAAGGGACAGGGACCACTTTGGCAATCAGCCCCAGCATTTT	CATSDLRDRDHFGNQPQHF
NA	TRBV16	NA	TRBJ2-3	TGTGCCAGCAGCCTCGCCGGGACAAATCAGGCTACGCAGTATTTT	CASSLAGTNQATQYF
NA	TRBV7-9	NA	TRBJ1-1	TGTGCCAGCAGCTTAGACAGGTGGGGTTCTTACACTGAAGCTTTCTTT	CASSLDRWGSYTEAFF
NA	TRBV10-3	TRBD2	TRBJ2-5	TGTGCCACCCACCCGTTACTAGCGGGAGGGGGGCAAGAGACCCAGTACTTC	CATHPLLAGGGQETQYF
NA	TRBV20-1	TRBD1	TRBJ2-7	TGCAGTGCTGGTGCAACAGGGGTCCACTACGAGCAGTACTTC	CSAGATGVHYEQYF
NA	TRBV5-6	NA	TRBJ1-5	TGTGCCAGCAGCTCCCTAAATCAGCCCCAGCATTTT	CASSSLNQPQHF
NA	TRBV4-1	TRBD2	TRBJ2-7	TGCGCCAGCAGCCAAAGGACTAGCGGTTTTAGCTCCTACGAGCAGTACTTC	CASSQRTSGFSSYEQYF
NA	TRBV6-5	TRBD1	TRBJ2-6	TGTGCCACGAAAGGGGGCGCTGGGGCCAACGTCCTGACTTTC	CATKGGAGANVLTF
NA	TRBV5-1	NA	TRBJ2-1	TGCGCCAGCAGCTTGGAGGGGACTTTCAGTGAGCAGTTCTTC	CASSLEGTFSEQFF
NA	TRBV11-2	NA	TRBJ2-7	TGTGCCAGCAGCTTAGTCGGCGGGGTTTGGGACGAGCAGTACTTC	CASSLVGGVWDEQYF
NA	TRBV30	NA	TRBJ2-7	TGTGCCTGGAGCCCGGGGTACGAGCAGTACTTC	CAWSPGYEQYF
once	TRBV30	NA	TRBJ1-6	TGTGCCTGGAGTGCCCTAGGGGGGGCGAATTCACCCCTCCACTTT	CAWSALGGANSPLHF
NA	TRBV4-1	NA	TRBJ1-5	TGCGCCAGCAGCCAAGACGCAGGTTGGTCTCGGCCCCAGCATTTT	CASSQDAGWSRPQHF
NA	TRBV20-1	TRBD1	TRBJ1-1	TGCAGTGCTGACAGGGGGCCTGAAGCTTTCTTT	CSADRGPEAFF
NA	TRBV25-1	NA	TRBJ2-3	TGTGCCAGCAGTGACGCCGGACAGAGCACAGATACGCAGTATTTT	CASSDAGQSTDTQYF
NA	TRBV4-1	NA	TRBJ2-5	TGCGCCAGCAGCCAAGTCATCGGGGAGACCCAGTACTTC	CASSQVIGETQYF
once	TRBV7-9	TRBD2	TRBJ2-3	TGTGCCAGCAGCGGGACTAGCGGGAGTGCAGATACGCAGTATTTT	CASSGTSGSADTQYF
NA	TRBV28	NA	TRBJ2-3	TGTGCCAGCGGTTATACGGTTCAGGGGAATACGCAGTATTTT	CASGYTVQGNTQYF